This T cell receptor (beta chain) was observed in a study of T-cell memory formation after mild COVID-19. As for the study in general: The TCR clusters were mostly specific to one donor.

General study results and limits: Second-wave clones reaching peak frequency on day 37 lacked confirmed SARS-CoV-2 specificity. Pre-infection memory carried some responding clones, suggesting that cross-reactive memory joined.

V was cut by 6 bases and J by 4 bases, with 9 bases left in between. The germline V gene has CDR1 MDHEN and CDR2 SYDVKM. The CDR3 has 12 amino acids. This clonotype turned up a few times. Its antigen is unidentified. From the 5' RACE reads, TCRdb called clonotypes with MiXCR, one entry per CDR3 protein. The sample has approximately 350,000 distinct CDR3 sequences, 14% seen once. This rearrangement joins TRBV28 to TRBJ2-5; no definite D call. The TCR sequence derives from a man in his late teens or twenties who had mild COVID-19 (a few samples of this study predate the infection). Cell type and time point are not known. The sequencing sample was made of PBMCs or a T cell subset sorted from them (not recorded which). In DNA, the CDR3 is TGTGCCAGCAGCCACAATGCAGAGACCCAGTACTTC. Protein sequence: CASSHNAETQYF.